This entry lists 27 T cell receptor beta chains sequenced from one sample in a study of blood T cell repertoires in COVID-19. Repertoires were generated with immunoSEQ multiplex PCR, while TCRdb's copy carries only in-frame clones and drops some. The table lists 150,000 to 200,000 clones, 94% of them singletons. The sequencing sample was made of peripheral blood. These receptors all stem from a young man with COVID-19, enrolled during active disease.

V is TRBV7-2 and J is TRBJ1-6; no reliable D call. Looked up from germline, CDR1 is SGHTA and CDR2 is FQGNSA. The V end was cut by 2 bases, the J end by 8 bases, with 10 bases between. The CDR3 is made up of 14 amino acids. The CDR3 region has the DNA TGTGCCAGCAGCTTATACAGAGATTATTCACCCCTCCACTTT. Residues: CASSLYRDYSPLHF.

This sequence joins TRBV19 and TRBJ2-4; D is unclear. Germline-derived CDR1 and CDR2 are LNHDA and SQIVND (reference sequence). The CDR3 spans 12 residues. V lost 8 bases and J 6 bases, leaving 11 bases between the germline ends. CDR3 nucleotide sequence: TGTGCCAGTGCCGCTTGGGCAAACATTCAGTACTTC. It is translated as CASAAWANIQYF.

This rearrangement joins TRBV10-1 to TRBJ2-5; TRBD2 agrees at 11 bases. Germline V gene lookup returns CDR1 WNHNN and CDR2 SYGVQD (reference sequence). The CDR3 extends over 16 amino acids. After removal of 0 bases from V and 5 bases from J, the junction contained 5 bases not matched to a gene. As DNA, the CDR3 is TGCGCCAGCAGTGAGTCGAGACTAGCGGGGCGGGAGACCCAGTACTTC. The encoded protein is CASSESRLAGRETQYF.

The rearrangement uses TRBV6-5 and TRBJ2-7, with TRBD1 identical over 9 bases. The CDR3 runs 14 residues. With 7 bases clipped from V and 4 bases from J, the junction kept 8 bases outside the gene matches. Germline lookup yields CDR1 MNHEY and CDR2 SVGAGI. The DNA for the CDR3 is TGTGCCAGCATAAACAGGGGGCAGGGTTACGAGCAGTACTTC. This sequence encodes CASINRGQGYEQYF.

CDR3 residues: CASSFTPGETQYF. The DNA for the CDR3 is TGTGCCAGCAGTTTCACCCCGGGGGAGACCCAGTACTTC. V and J are TRBV12-3 or TRBV12-4 and TRBJ2-5; weak D call: TRBD2 (5 bases). V lost 3 bases and J 5 bases, leaving 10 bases between the germline ends. This CDR3 has 13 residues.

The V gene is TRBV2, the J gene TRBJ1-5; no definite D call. With 7 bases removed from V and 4 bases from J, the gap between germline ends came to 20 bases. Germline CDR1 reads SNHLY; CDR2 reads FYNNEI. CDR3 length equals 16 residues. The CDR3 DNA is TGTGCCAGCAACTTCCAAGGAGGTCGGAGTAATCAGCCCCAGCATTTT. Encoded protein: CASNFQGGRSNQPQHF. Filled out from reference TRBV2 and TRBJ1-5, the complete variable domain reads EPEVTQTPSHQVTQMGQEVILRCVPISNHLYFYWYRQILGQKVEFLVSFYNNEISEKSEIFDDQFSVERPDGSNFTLKIRSTKLEDSAMYFCASNFQGGRSNQPQHFGDGTRLSIL.

The rearrangement uses TRBV6-5 and TRBJ2-7; 8 bases are a match to TRBD1. CDR3 length: 15 amino acids. Trimming removed 0 bases from V and 4 bases from J; junction bases left unmatched: 5. Germline V gene sequence: CDR1 MNHEY, CDR2 SVGAGI. CDR3 sequence: CASSYSTGARYEQYF. The CDR3 DNA reads as TGTGCCAGCAGTTACTCGACAGGGGCTAGGTACGAGCAGTACTTC.

The genes are TRBV7-3 and TRBJ2-2; 8 bases map to TRBD1. The CDR3 runs 17 residues. V trimming: 3 bases; J trimming: 0 bases; junction bases outside the gene matches: 6. Per the germline V gene, CDR1 is SGHTA and CDR2 is FQGTGA. The CDR3 loop reads CASSFGATGANTGELFF. The CDR3 DNA reads TGTGCCAGCAGCTTTGGCGCGACAGGGGCGAACACCGGGGAGCTGTTTTTT.

The chain recombines TRBV29-1 with TRBJ1-1; D is perhaps TRBD1 (5 bases). V was shortened by 6 bases and J by 1 base, with 15 bases between the two germline ends. The V gene's germline CDR1 is SQVTM and CDR2 ANQGSEA. There are 14 residues in the CDR3. Here the CDR3 reads CSVRRDWENTEAFF. The CDR3 DNA is TGCAGCGTGCGGAGGGACTGGGAGAACACTGAAGCTTTCTTT.

This clone was observed a handful of times. The chain joins TRBV5-1 to TRBJ2-1; TRBD1 agrees at 10 bases. The CDR3 consists of 16 residues. Germline CDR1 is SGHRS and CDR2 is YFSETQ. V dropped 8 bases and J dropped 6; count of bases not matched to a gene: 14. The CDR3: CASSSVGDRGSNEQFF. DNA for the CDR3: TGCGCCAGTAGCAGTGTCGGGGACAGGGGATCCAATGAGCAGTTCTTC.

The chain links TRBV25-1 to TRBJ1-2, with TRBD1 matching 10 bases. Per germline, CDR1 MGHDK and CDR2 SYGVNS. The CDR3 is 15 amino acids. The J segment lost 3 bases and the V segment lost 2 bases, leaving 3 bases of the junction unmatched. The CDR3 loop reads CASSEGTGAHYGYTF. DNA of the CDR3: TGTGCCAGCAGTGAAGGGACAGGGGCTCACTATGGCTACACCTTC.

V gene TRBV14 combines with J gene TRBJ2-3; 8 nucleotides match TRBD2. The J segment lost 2 bases and the V segment lost 4 bases, leaving 14 bases of the junction unmatched. CDR3 length equals 18 residues. From germline, CDR1 is SGHDN and CDR2 FVKESK. The CDR3 loop is CASSRRSGGPFDTDTQYF. As DNA, the CDR3 is TGTGCCAGCAGCCGACGATCGGGGGGGCCGTTTGACACAGATACGCAGTATTTT.

The genes are TRBV5-1 and TRBJ2-7, with TRBD1 as a possible D gene (6 bases). From germline, CDR1 is SGHRS and CDR2 YFSETQ. V was shortened by 3 bases and J by 5 bases, with 15 bases between the two germline ends. CDR3 length: 14 residues. CDR3 in amino acids: CASSWGRPLNEQYF. The CDR3, as DNA: TGCGCCAGCAGCTGGGGGCGTCCCCTCAACGAGCAGTACTTC.

This chain links TRBV7-9 with TRBJ1-1; 9 bases line up with TRBD1. Germline assignment: CDR1 SEHNR and CDR2 FQNEAQ (reference sequence). CDR3 size: 15 residues. Trimming cost V 6 bases and J 5 bases; bases outside gene matches: 10. CDR3 DNA: TGTGCCAGCAGTTATACCGGACAGGGGAAAACTGAAGCTTTCTTT. Its translation is CASSYTGQGKTEAFF.

The CDR3 reads CASSLRQAGTDTQYF. CDR3 DNA: TGTGCCAGCAGCTTACGGCAGGCTGGCACAGATACGCAGTATTTT. The chain has TRBV7-6 and TRBJ2-3; D not resolved. This CDR3 region has 15 residues. Looked up from germline, CDR1 is SGHVS and CDR2 is FNYEAQ. V was cut by 2 bases and J by 1 base, with 10 bases left in between.

The chain recombines TRBV5-1 with TRBJ2-2, with 9 bases that match TRBD1. V shed 0 bases and J 7 bases; nucleotides not matched to a gene: 10. This CDR3 comprises 17 residues. Germline loops: CDR1 SGHRS, CDR2 YFSETQ. In nucleotides, the CDR3 is TGCGCCAGCAGCTTGGCCCGGGACAGGGACTTCGACGGGGAGCTGTTTTTT. Its protein product is CASSLARDRDFDGELFF.

This clone was observed once. This chain links TRBV7-9 with TRBJ1-1; D is possibly TRBD1 (6 bases). The CDR3 runs 16 residues. Germline CDR1 reads SEHNR; CDR2 reads FQNEAQ (reference sequence). V gave up 5 bases and J gave up 0 bases, with 16 bases separating them. CDR3 loop: CASSTQGPLLNTEAFF. The CDR3 DNA reads TGTGCCAGCAGCACACAGGGACCACTTCTGAACACTGAAGCTTTCTTT.

This sequence joins TRBV7-9 and TRBJ2-7, with 13 bases lining up with TRBD2. Germline-derived CDR1 and CDR2 are SEHNR and FQNEAQ (reference sequence). Trimming at V came to 5 bases and at J to 0 bases, leaving 13 bases not matched to a gene. The CDR3 is 19 amino acids. The CDR3 spells CASSHRLAGGHYDSYEQYF. For the CDR3, the DNA is TGTGCCAGCAGCCATCGACTAGCGGGGGGTCACTATGACTCCTACGAGCAGTACTTC.

The V gene is TRBV6-5, the J gene TRBJ2-7; D is possibly TRBD2 (5 bases). The ends were cut back, 6 bases at V and 2 bases at J, with 8 bases in the middle. The CDR3 is 12 amino acids. Germline CDR1 and CDR2: MNHEY and SVGAGI. The CDR3, as DNA: TGTGCCAGCAGCCCGGGAACCTACGAGCAGTACTTC. Translated: CASSPGTYEQYF.

This clone has only one observation. V usage is TRBV11-3 and J usage is TRBJ2-1; TRBD1 matches at 7 bases. Germline-derived CDR1 and CDR2 are SGHNT and YENEEA. The CDR3 contains 15 residues. With V trimmed by 4 bases and J by 8 bases, 11 bases remained unmatched. CDR3 nucleotide sequence: TGTGCCAGCAGCTCCCGGGACAGTAGTATGTATGAGCAGTTCTTC. Protein product: CASSSRDSSMYEQFF.

The J gene is TRBJ1-1, the V gene TRBV30; the D is unclear. Germline V gene sequence: CDR1 GTSNPN, CDR2 SVGIG (reference sequence). This CDR3 spans 13 amino acids. The V and J ends lost 4 bases and 5 bases respectively, with 14 bases between them. CDR3 sequence (DNA): TGTGCCTGGAATGTGGGCGGGTGGACTGAAGCTTTCTTT. Translated, it gives CAWNVGGWTEAFF.

This chain joins TRBV6-6 and TRBJ1-2; no clear D. The germline V gene encodes CDR1 MNHNY and CDR2 SVGAGI (reference sequence). The CDR3 spans 13 residues. With 2 bases removed from V and 1 base from J, the gap between germline ends came to 5 bases. The CDR3 is CASSYSVNYGYTF. DNA for the CDR3: TGTGCCAGCAGTTACAGCGTTAACTATGGCTACACCTTC.

This sequence joins TRBV2 and TRBJ2-2, with 11 positions matching TRBD2. The CDR3 is 15 residues long. The trim removed 10 bases at V and 4 bases at J, leaving 8 bases unmatched. Germline lookup yields CDR1 SNHLY and CDR2 FYNNEI. CDR3 nucleotide sequence: TGTGCCAACAAAGGTGGACTAGCGGGCACCGGGGAGCTGTTTTTT. Its protein is CANKGGLAGTGELFF.

The V and J genes are TRBV6-5 and TRBJ1-5, with D perhaps matching TRBD1 (5 bases). Per germline, CDR1 MNHEY and CDR2 SVGAGI. The CDR3 spans 15 residues. The V and J ends lost 6 bases and 0 bases respectively, with 12 bases between them. CDR3 amino acids: CASRLTVNSNQPQHF. The CDR3 nucleotides read TGTGCCAGCAGGCTGACAGTGAATAGCAATCAGCCCCAGCATTTT.

The rearrangement joins TRBV7-2 to TRBJ2-5; 7 bases are shared with TRBD1. In germline, CDR1 is SGHTA, CDR2 FQGNSA. The V gene end was trimmed by 1 base and the J gene end by 6 bases; junction bases not matched to a gene: 2. CDR3 length equals 13 residues. CDR3 loop: CASSLDRGQTQYF. The CDR3, as DNA: TGTGCCAGCAGCTTAGACAGGGGCCAGACCCAGTACTTC. Based on the CDR3 plus reference TRBV7-2 and TRBJ2-5, the full variable domain is GAGVSQSPSNKVTEKGKDVELRCDPISGHTALYWYRQSLGQGLEFLIYFQGNSAPDKSGLPSDRFSAERTGGSVSTLTIQRTQQEDSAVYLCASSLDRGQTQYFGPGTRLLVL.

This clone was observed a single time. The chain recombines TRBV27 with TRBJ2-1; 9 bases agree with TRBD2. CDR1 MNHEY and CDR2 SMNVEV come from the germline V gene (reference sequence). J was trimmed by 7 bases and V by 5 bases; bases with no gene match: 9. This CDR3 has 15 amino acids. CDR3 protein: CASSLSGGPQNEQFF. CDR3 coding DNA: TGTGCCAGCAGTCTTAGCGGGGGTCCTCAGAATGAGCAGTTCTTC.

The chain uses TRBV3-1 (or the pseudogene TRBV3-2) and TRBJ1-4; 7 bases align to TRBD1. After removal of 1 base from V and 8 bases from J, the junction contained 7 bases not matched to a gene. The CDR3 extends over 15 amino acids. Germline lookup yields CDR1 LGHDT and CDR2 YNNKEL (reference sequence). The CDR3 nucleotides are TGTGCCAGCAGCCAAGCCCCGACAGGGAGGGAAAAACTGTTTTTT. Protein product: CASSQAPTGREKLFF.